This TCR beta chain was identified during a study of cytomegalovirus exposure and HLA in healthy donors listed by TCRdb under 2017. In terms of the full investigation: An earlier analysis of several hundred of the donors reported roughly 270 Gb of sequence data and around 120 million unique TCR beta sequences from about 200 million T cells. Every repertoire in the discovery cohort had been generated on one and the same sequencing platform. Roughly five DR-DQ haplotypes were handled as single units for association and clustering, since linkage in the cohort was strong. In the later analysis, no new phenotypic data were used to find candidate immune exposures; instead, reliance was placed on TCR beta sequences and their occurrence across donors. Donor age, sex, ethnicity and CMV serostatus were compiled together with the repertoire data. In a later genetic analysis, genome-wide SNP genotypes for about three fifths of the 666 donors were used, and that subset was treated as a discovery cohort. An earlier analysis of around 640 of the donors used high-throughput TCR beta sequencing to judge whether each TCR beta V gene segment behaved as functional or pseudogenic. Across around 400 genotyped donors of the cohort, an average of about 240,000 unique TCR beta nucleotide sequences per donor were sequenced, and roughly 20% of those sequences were non-productive. Both class I and class II loci were covered by HLA typing, at four-digit resolution. Typing coverage varied by locus: about 620-640 donors for A, B, C, DRB1 and DQB1; approximately 560 for DQA1; about 600 for DPA1; 450 to 480 for DPB1. Using immunosequencing, the study profiled T cell repertoires from 666 subjects and related those repertoires to cytomegalovirus serostatus. In a later analysis, previously published TCR beta repertoires from 666 donors were re-analyzed and high-resolution HLA genotyping was added so that TCR occurrence patterns could be studied. To predict cytomegalovirus infection status, the study brought together high-throughput TCR immunosequencing, statistical association of individual TCRs with disease status, and machine learning. Of the 350 to 450 genotyped donors, approximately 83% fell in the genetic ancestry cluster associated with self-reported Caucasian donors. About 300 gigabases of sequencing data and tens of millions of unique TCR sequences were included in an early release covering over 600 HLA-typed donors. The study was designed to test whether signatures of past pathogen exposure could be identified by cataloging public T cell receptors. A separate validation cohort of more than 100 different subjects was used in addition to the roughly 670-subject first cohort. What the authors observed across the whole study: In a later analysis, several top co-occurrence clusters were reported to appear linked to parvovirus B19, influenza, CMV and Epstein-Barr virus. In both the original and validation cohorts, the classifier was reported to diagnose cytomegalovirus status with high specificity and sensitivity. When HLA alleles, especially DR and DQ, strongly co-occurred, attributing TCR associations to individual alleles was difficult. In vitro tests confirmed that three of the cytomegalovirus-associated TCR beta chains recognize cytomegalovirus antigens. Presence/absence analyses assumed roughly uniform sequencing depth across donors, an assumption that may not hold. According to a later genetic analysis, donors in an Asian-associated ancestry cluster had fewer N-insertions in productive TCRs than the approximately 610-donor mean. In the study, 150 to 200 TCR beta chains were listed as associated with cytomegalovirus. Broadly in line with IMGT annotations, most TCR beta V segments showed up in productive rearrangements about 87% or about 30% of the time in an earlier analysis of roughly 590 of the donors. Most TCR sequences were seen in very few donors, while some public TCRs were found in many individuals. Some IMGT-functional V segments, including TRBV6-2 and TRBV6-3, could not be told apart with the 87-base-pair reads, so those segments were excluded. In a later analysis, HLA-associated TCR beta chains were found to be more clonally expanded and to have lower generation probabilities than equally common non-associated chains. At a false discovery rate of 0.05, a later analysis linked around 17,000 TCR beta sequences to specific HLA alleles. Correlated functional status among segregating V segments might be attributable to linkage disequilibrium, but an unknown experimental factor could not be ruled out. A further reported finding was that TCR beta sequences accurately predicted the HLA-A and HLA-B alleles for most subjects in the first cohort. Only TCR beta chains were sequenced in this cohort, and the absence of alpha or paired-chain data limited detectable features. In a later genetic analysis, a missense DCLRE1C variant was associated with V-gene and J-gene trimming of TCR beta chains, and the association was replicated in an independent cohort. According to the authors, the approach could potentially be generalized to other disease states and immunological phenotypes. For the cohort, immune exposure information was limited to CMV serostatus. According to a later analysis, most CMV-associated TCR beta chains appeared to be HLA-restricted, and the HLA associations seemed to be driven largely by CMV exposure. In a later analysis, the rate of TCR association differed among HLA loci, with DRB1 alleles having the most associated TCRs and HLA-C alleles having the fewest. Because HLA typing was missing for some donors at each locus, association tests included only the typed subset. A cluster of highly shared sequence variants was judged likely to be a technical artifact of the sequencing pipeline. The earlier analysis of about 600 of the donors excluded approximately 17 rarely observed V segments, including chromosome 9 orphons, because counts were too low.

This clone was seen only a few times. Its antigen is currently not known. No much larger clonotype is one base removed from it; base qualities were not supplied. The CDR3 contains 13 residues, cysteine and phenylalanine counted. CDR3 DNA is the only sequence kept; it has 39 bases, read in frame from the first base. After removal of 5 bases from V and 4 bases from J, the junction retains 4 bases not matched to a gene. The germline V gene (reference sequence) specifies SSHAT as CDR1 and FNYEAQ as CDR2. The cohort comprised 670 or so healthy bone marrow donors. Cohort members were all nominally healthy when sampled, although unrecorded immune exposures were likely present. The donor tested CMV seronegative and was one of the 352 seronegative cohort members. Each donor provided a peripheral blood sample, and peripheral blood mononuclear cells were used for TCR beta sequencing. The Qiagen DNeasy Blood Extraction Kit was used to extract genomic DNA from the blood cell samples.

Receptor libraries were prepared by the immunoSEQ multiplex PCR assay. A mixture of 60 forward primers for TCR Vbeta segments and 13 reverse primers for TCR Jbeta segments was used in the multiplex PCR. A multiplex PCR assay on genomic DNA amplified the CDR3 region of rearranged TCR beta genes. Amplified TCR beta libraries were sequenced as 87-base-pair reads on the Illumina HiSeq System. Per the authors' processing: In a later analysis, tens of millions of unique TCR beta chains were counted across the approximately 670 repertoires, and around 10 million of these chains were shared by at least two donors. To remove PCR and sequencing errors, raw reads were error-corrected and collapsed into unique sequences using a nearest-neighbor algorithm that merged closely related sequences. Alignment of CDR3 sequences to IMGT reference sequences was used to assign V, D and J gene segments. Each retained sequence needed at least a six-nucleotide match to both a V gene segment and a J gene segment. A rearrangement counted as productive if the CDR3 had no stop codons and remained in frame with V and J, and every other rearrangement counted as non-productive. CDR3 was defined according to IMGT convention as the region running from the second conserved V-encoded cysteine to the conserved J-encoded phenylalanine. In an earlier analysis of 587 of the donors, sequences lacking an unambiguous match to a single V gene segment were excluded. An earlier analysis of some 500 of the donors classified V segments as functional when productive rearrangements were above 56.7% and as segregating when the standard deviation between donors was above 5%. A statistical classification framework was built to diagnose cytomegalovirus status from the catalog of TCR beta chain sequences. A later analysis assigned V and J genes by comparing TCR nucleotide sequences with IMGT/GENE-DB human TR gene sequences. Using the TCRdist pipeline, a later analysis assigned CDR3 sequences along with most-parsimonious VDJ recombination scenarios. A later analysis defined each TCR beta chain by its CDR3 amino acid sequence plus V-gene family, and excluded reads lacking a unique V-gene family. In a later analysis, fewer than 650 highly shared, low-generation-probability nucleotide sequences were removed to address suspected cross-contamination and a sequencing artifact. A later analysis calculated a clonal expansion index for each public chain from normalized within-repertoire ranks of inferred template counts. In a later analysis, generation probabilities were computed using a VDJ recombination model fitted to out-of-frame rearrangements, and the results were checked against IGoR. In a later analysis, TCR-TCR, TCR-HLA and TCR-CMV co-occurrence was scored with hypergeometric tests, and a repertoire-size bias correction was applied to TCR pairs. A later analysis estimated false discovery rates by permuting HLA or CMV assignments 20 times. In a later analysis, co-occurring TCRs were grouped with DBSCAN, and TCRdist sequence similarity was added when clustering was performed within HLA-allele-positive subsets. For co-occurrence clustering, repertoires with fewer than 30,000 or more than 120,000 public chains were excluded, along with five or six repertoires with anomalous nucleotide sharing. TCRdb stores this immuneACCESS table with in-frame sequences only. Part of the clones is absent; in the studies checked, under half of the shortfall reflects unresolved V genes, and no reason is known for the rest. V and J calls and clone size are copied from that table; D and trimming were computed from the DNA. In this sample the table shows about 170,000 clones, 62% of which occur a single time. The ten largest account for around 2.9% of the sample.

The source of this sequence is a man aged 35 to 55 in good health and CMV-seronegative. The specimen sequenced was PBMCs. The chain couples TRBV7-7 to TRBJ2-5, with TRBD2 identical over 7 junction bases. The CDR3 protein sequence reads: CASSRGRGETQYF. The nucleotides read TGTGCCAGCAGCCGAGGGAGGGGAGAGACCCAGTACTTC.